These 30 T cell receptor beta chains came from one sample sequenced in a study of vaccination effects on CD4 cells after COVID-19. The culture ran for approximately 10 days, and then CD4+ T cells were isolated. Two doses of BNT162b2 or mRNA-1273 vaccine were administered to participants. What these receptors recognize is not known. The repertoire was sequenced with immunoSEQ multiplex PCR; TCRdb's copy has only in-frame clones and lacks some. The sample shows about 57,000 clones, 78% of them seen only once. This material consisted of CD4+ T cells from PBMCs cultured without peptide, taken after COVID-19 vaccination. All receptors come from a human donor who received a COVID-19 vaccine.

The rearrangement joins TRBV3-1 (or the pseudogene TRBV3-2) to TRBJ2-3; no clear D. Trimming stripped 1 base from V and 4 bases from J, with 9 bases between. This CDR3 region has 14 residues. CDR1 is LGHDT and CDR2 is YNNKEL in the germline V gene (reference sequence). The DNA for the CDR3 is TGTGCCAGCAGCCAAGCTGGTTTCCCAGATACGCAGTATTTT. This translates into CASSQAGFPDTQYF.

V and J are TRBV7-9 and TRBJ1-4; D uncertain. The CDR3 totals 17 residues. Between the trimmed V and J ends, which lost 4 bases and 1 base, there was a span of 16 bases. The germline V gene encodes CDR1 SEHNR and CDR2 FQNEAQ (reference sequence). The CDR3 region is CASSWAAPGQTNEKLFF. Here the CDR3 DNA reads TGTGCCAGCAGCTGGGCAGCTCCGGGTCAAACTAATGAAAAACTGTTTTTT. The full variable domain, rest sourced from reference TRBV7-9 and TRBJ1-4, is DTGVSQNPRHKITKRGQNVTFRCDPISEHNRLYWYRQTLGQGPEFLTYFQNEAQLEKSRLLSDRFSAERPKGSFSTLEIQRTEQGDSAMYLCASSWAAPGQTNEKLFFGSGTQLSVL.

V gene TRBV20-1 combines with J gene TRBJ2-3; D unclear. The V end was cut by 3 bases, the J end by 0 bases, with 13 bases between. Germline V CDR1 and CDR2: DFQATT, SNEGSKA (reference sequence). The CDR3 has 15 amino acids. CDR3 in DNA: TGCAGTGCTAGTAGGCAGGTCTCTAGCACAGATACGCAGTATTTT. It is translated as CSASRQVSSTDTQYF.

This clone came up once. This rearrangement joins TRBV28 to TRBJ1-3, with D possibly matching TRBD1 (5 bases). CDR3 length equals 15 residues. Germline loops: CDR1 MDHEN, CDR2 SYDVKM. Trimming removed 6 bases from V and 3 bases from J, with 15 bases in between. The DNA for the CDR3 is TGTGCCAGCAGGTCGCCCACAGGTTATGGAAACACCATATATTTT. Translating it yields CASRSPTGYGNTIYF.

This chain connects TRBV27 to TRBJ2-5; D not resolved. Trimming pared 6 bases from V and 0 bases from J, leaving 5 bases between. Germline-derived CDR1 and CDR2 are MNHEY and SMNVEV (reference sequence). The CDR3 consists of 12 residues. CDR3: CASSGYQETQYF. The CDR3 DNA reads TGTGCCAGCAGCGGGTACCAAGAGACCCAGTACTTC.

This chain joins TRBV28 and TRBJ1-3; D gene ambiguous. CDR3 length: 12 amino acids. Trimming shortened V by 6 bases and J by 2 bases, and 5 bases separated the two germline ends. Germline V gives CDR1 MDHEN, CDR2 SYDVKM. This chain's CDR3 is CASRRAGNTIYF. In DNA form, the CDR3 reads TGTGCCAGCAGACGGGCTGGAAACACCATATATTTT.

The sample holds one count of this clone. The chain uses TRBV18 and TRBJ1-4, with TRBD1 matching over 7 bases. Unmatched junction bases numbered 5, after V lost 3 bases and J lost 1 base. The CDR3 covers 16 residues. CDR1 and CDR2 from the germline V gene are KGHSH and LQKENI. CDR3 nucleotide sequence: TGTGCCAGCTCACCGAGGAGGGGGCAAACTAATGAAAAACTGTTTTTT. It encodes CASSPRRGQTNEKLFF.

This chain joins TRBV19 and TRBJ1-6; no reliable D call. The CDR3 is 12 residues long. V was shortened by 4 bases and J by 3 bases, with 1 base between the two germline ends. Germline V CDR1 and CDR2: LNHDA, SQIVND (reference sequence). CDR3: CASSSYNSPLHF. The CDR3, as DNA: TGTGCCAGTAGTAGCTATAATTCACCCCTCCACTTT. Drawing the rest from reference TRBV19 and TRBJ1-6, the complete variable domain is DGGITQSPKYLFRKEGQNVTLSCEQNLNHDAMYWYRQDPGQGLRLIYYSQIVNDFQKGDIAEGYSVSREKKESFPLTVTSAQKNPTAFYLCASSSYNSPLHFGNGTRLTVT.

V gene TRBV29-1 combines with J gene TRBJ2-5, with 8 bases identical to TRBD2. CDR3 length: 13 residues. CDR1 is SQVTM, CDR2 ANQGSEA, per germline. CDR3 nucleotide sequence: TGCAGTTCTGGCGGGGGGAAGGGGGAGACCCAGTACTTC. The encoded protein is CSSGGGKGETQYF.

The V gene is TRBV7-2, the J gene TRBJ2-7; perhaps TRBD2 as D (6 bases). CDR3 size: 15 residues. Per germline, CDR1 SGHTA and CDR2 FQGNSA. The V end was cut by 1 base, the J end by 3 bases, with 13 bases between. This chain's CDR3 is CASSLGRGGNYEQYF. DNA for the CDR3: TGTGCCAGCAGCTTAGGAAGGGGCGGGAACTACGAGCAGTACTTC. Variable domain in full (rest from reference TRBV7-2 and TRBJ2-7): GAGVSQSPSNKVTEKGKDVELRCDPISGHTALYWYRQSLGQGLEFLIYFQGNSAPDKSGLPSDRFSAERTGGSVSTLTIQRTQQEDSAVYLCASSLGRGGNYEQYFGPGTRLTVT.

In its sample, this clone was seen once. The chain combines TRBV25-1 with TRBJ1-3; D call uncertain. This CDR3 comprises 15 residues. The V gene's germline CDR1 is MGHDK and CDR2 SYGVNS. V was clipped by 3 bases and J by 0 bases, with 9 bases between them. CDR3 region: CASSEAGVSGNTIYF. The CDR3 DNA sequence: TGTGCCAGCAGTGAGGCCGGAGTCTCTGGAAACACCATATATTTT.

This chain connects TRBV30 to TRBJ2-7; 9 nucleotides align to TRBD1. This CDR3 region has 14 residues. Germline-derived CDR1 and CDR2 are GTSNPN and SVGIG (reference sequence). Trimming cost V 0 bases and J 3 bases; bases outside gene matches: 3. Written as DNA, the CDR3 is TGTGCCTGGAGTGTACAGGGGGCGGACTACGAGCAGTACTTC. Its translation is CAWSVQGADYEQYF.

The chain uses TRBV10-3 and TRBJ2-2, with 7 bases matching TRBD2. The V gene's germline CDR1 is ENHRY and CDR2 SYGVKD. With 0 bases clipped from V and 1 base from J, the junction kept 5 bases outside the gene matches. This CDR3 region has 17 residues. The CDR3 DNA is TGTGCCATCAGTGAGTCGTTAAAGCGGGAGAACACCGGGGAGCTGTTTTTT. Translation gives CAISESLKRENTGELFF.

The chain combines TRBV12-5 with TRBJ1-2; no reliable D call. CDR1 and CDR2 (germline): LGHNT, FRNRAP. The CDR3 loop spans 14 amino acids. The germline V and J ends were trimmed by 2 bases and 7 bases, with 14 bases remaining between them. The CDR3 DNA is TGTGCTAGTGGTTTGTCTCGGGGTATCCGTGGCTACACCTTC. Translation gives CASGLSRGIRGYTF.

This chain connects TRBV4-3 to TRBJ2-5; D might be TRBD2 (6 bases). The V end was cut by 3 bases, the J end by 4 bases, with 12 bases between. The V gene's germline CDR1 is LGHNA and CDR2 YSLEER. This CDR3 comprises 14 residues. The CDR3, as DNA: TGCGCCAGCAGCCATACGCCCGGGGGAGAGACCCAGTACTTC. It encodes CASSHTPGGETQYF.

The gene calls are TRBV6-2 or TRBV6-3 and TRBJ2-3; weak D call: TRBD2 (5 bases). The germline V gene has CDR1 MNHEY and CDR2 SVGEGT. The length of the CDR3 is 16 residues. Trimming took 7 bases from V and 6 from J, leaving 23 bases between them. The CDR3 is CASNPLTSSVVDTQYF. For the CDR3, the DNA is TGTGCCAGCAACCCCTTAACTAGTTCTGTGGTGGATACGCAGTATTTT.

This clone was observed a single time. J is TRBJ2-3 and V is TRBV12-3 or TRBV12-4; the D is unclear. This CDR3 is 13 amino acids long. V lost 3 bases and J 7 bases, leaving 11 bases between the germline ends. DNA of the CDR3: TGTGCCAGCAGTTTGGCCGGCGCCCATACGCAGTATTTT. Residues: CASSLAGAHTQYF.

The chain carries TRBV4-3 and TRBJ2-2, with a tentative D call TRBD2 (6 bases). The CDR3 has 16 residues. Germline V CDR1 and CDR2: LGHNA, YSLEER. Trimming took 5 bases from V and 6 from J, leaving 19 bases between them. CDR3 sequence (DNA): TGCGCCAGCAGCTACCATCCCGGGACTGAGCCCGGGGAGCTGTTTTTT. Residues: CASSYHPGTEPGELFF.

The rearrangement uses TRBV6-5 and TRBJ1-4; D gene ambiguous. Trimming pared 6 bases from V and 9 bases from J, leaving 14 bases between. Germline CDR1 and CDR2: MNHEY and SVGAGI. The CDR3 has 13 residues. The CDR3 is CASSTYPRKKLFF. The CDR3 DNA is TGTGCCAGCAGCACGTACCCCCGAAAAAAACTGTTTTTT.

In its sample, this clone was seen once. The chain is built from TRBV5-4 and TRBJ2-7; 10 bases are a match to TRBD2. V shed 0 bases, J shed 12 bases, and the junction held 6 bases outside the gene matches. Germline CDR1 reads SGHNT; CDR2 reads YYREEE (reference sequence). CDR3 length: 13 amino acids. CDR3 sequence (DNA): TGTGCCAGCAGCTTGGGGCTAGCGGGAGTGTGGTACTTC. It yields the protein CASSLGLAGVWYF.

The rearrangement joins TRBV7-9 to TRBJ1-1; TRBD1 aligns across 9 bases. V trimming: 5 bases; J trimming: 2 bases; junction bases outside the gene matches: 3. CDR3 length equals 14 residues. Germline loops: CDR1 SEHNR, CDR2 FQNEAQ (reference sequence). CDR3 in DNA: TGTGCCAGCAGCCCGGACAGGGGCAACACTGAAGCTTTCTTT. Protein: CASSPDRGNTEAFF. Using reference TRBV7-9 and TRBJ1-1 for the parts outside the CDR3, the full variable domain is DTGVSQNPRHKITKRGQNVTFRCDPISEHNRLYWYRQTLGQGPEFLTYFQNEAQLEKSRLLSDRFSAERPKGSFSTLEIQRTEQGDSAMYLCASSPDRGNTEAFFGQGTRLTVV.

In this sample, this clone is medium-sized. The sample holds other DNA sequences that translate to the same CDR3. This chain links TRBV2 with TRBJ1-6, with TRBD1 as a possible D gene (6 bases). The CDR3 consists of 15 residues. Germline V gene lookup returns CDR1 SNHLY and CDR2 FYNNEI. Trimming shortened V by 10 bases and J by 8 bases, and 21 bases separated the two germline ends. Here the CDR3 reads CATAQGGTVHSPLHF. CDR3 in DNA: TGTGCCACCGCCCAAGGGGGGACCGTGCATTCACCCCTCCACTTT.

V usage is TRBV4-1 and J usage is TRBJ2-1, with 11 bases fitting TRBD2. The CDR3 has 15 residues. The germline V gene has CDR1 MGHRA and CDR2 YSYEKL. Trimming cost V 2 bases and J 4 bases; bases outside gene matches: 1. CDR3 sequence: CASSQLAGGYNEQFF. As DNA, the CDR3 is TGCGCCAGCAGCCAACTAGCGGGGGGTTACAATGAGCAGTTCTTC.

The chain is built from TRBV6-1 and TRBJ2-1; TRBD1 aligns across 8 bases. The CDR3 totals 15 residues. The germline CDR1 and CDR2 sequences are MNHNS and SASEGT. Germline trimming cut 3 bases from V and 4 bases from J; bases unmatched to any gene: 5. The CDR3 here is CASSEQGAMYNEQFF. DNA of the CDR3: TGTGCCAGCAGTGAGCAGGGGGCTATGTACAATGAGCAGTTCTTC.

V gene TRBV7-2 combines with J gene TRBJ2-7; D is undetermined. Germline values: CDR1 SGHTA, CDR2 FQGNSA. V was pared by 5 bases and J by 2 bases, with 10 bases between. The CDR3 is 13 residues long. Written as DNA, the CDR3 is TGTGCCAGCAGCCAGCGCAACCCCTACGAGCAGTACTTC. Translated, it gives CASSQRNPYEQYF.

The V and J genes are TRBV6-1 and TRBJ2-5, with 7 bases that match TRBD1. Unmatched junction bases numbered 6, after V lost 3 bases and J lost 5 bases. The CDR3 has 14 amino acids. Germline loops: CDR1 MNHNS, CDR2 SASEGT. CDR3 DNA sequence: TGTGCCAGCAGTGAGGTCAGGGGGAAGGAGACCCAGTACTTC. Translation: CASSEVRGKETQYF.

This chain connects TRBV9 to TRBJ2-7; D unresolved. CDR1 SGDLS and CDR2 YYNGEE come from the germline V gene. This CDR3 region has 14 residues. Trimming shortened V by 4 bases and J by 1 base, and 12 bases separated the two germline ends. The CDR3 is CASSSYERSYEQYF. The CDR3 DNA reads TGTGCCAGCAGCTCCTACGAGCGTTCCTACGAGCAGTACTTC.

The V call is TRBV6-2 or TRBV6-3, the J call TRBJ1-1; 10 bases are a match to TRBD1. Looked up from germline, CDR1 is MNHEY and CDR2 is SVGEGT. The ends lost 6 bases at V and 4 bases at J; junction bases unmatched: 2. The CDR3 consists of 13 residues. CDR3 residues: CASSWTGGTEAFF. The CDR3, as DNA: TGTGCCAGCAGCTGGACAGGGGGCACTGAAGCTTTCTTT.

This chain links TRBV7-3 with TRBJ2-2, with 9 bases that match TRBD2. J lost 4 bases, V lost 1 base, and 4 bases had no gene match. In germline, CDR1 is SGHTA, CDR2 FQGTGA. The CDR3 loop spans 16 amino acids. Here the CDR3 DNA reads TGTGCCAGCAGCTTAAGCGGGGGGGCCGGCACCGGGGAGCTGTTTTTT. Translating it yields CASSLSGGAGTGELFF.

This chain links TRBV6-1 with TRBJ1-1; D remains unclear. Trimming removed 3 bases from V and 11 bases from J, with 13 bases in between. CDR1 and CDR2 from the germline V gene are MNHNS and SASEGT. This CDR3 region has 12 residues. CDR3 sequence (DNA): TGTGCCAGCAGTGAGAATGTCGGAGGGGCTTTCTTT. It codes for CASSENVGGAFF.